These 24 T cell receptor beta chains share one sample of origin, sequenced in a study of cytomegalovirus exposure and HLA in healthy donors. The PCR contained 60 Vbeta and 13 Jbeta primers. Repertoires were generated with immunoSEQ multiplex PCR, while TCRdb's copy carries only in-frame clones and drops some. The table records 100,000 to 150,000 clones, around three quarters of them present only once. Sequenced: PBMCs. These TCRs come from a woman in her fifties or sixties in good health and CMV-seropositive.

The chain uses TRBV30 and TRBJ2-5; D may be TRBD1 (5 bases). CDR1 GTSNPN and CDR2 SVGIG come from the germline V gene (reference sequence). The CDR3 sequence is 14 residues long. The V gene lost 2 bases and the J gene lost 3 bases, with 13 bases spanning the gap. The CDR3, as DNA: TGTGCCTGGAGTCCTCCTTCGACAGAAGAGACCCAGTACTTC. Translation: CAWSPPSTEETQYF.

V usage is TRBV11-2 and J usage is TRBJ2-1; 12 bases agree with TRBD2. The CDR3 runs to 18 residues. Germline CDR1 reads SGHAT; CDR2 reads FQNNGV. The V and J ends lost 5 bases and 1 base, in that order; junction bases with no gene match: 9. Written as DNA, the CDR3 is TGTGCCAGCAGCACCCGGACTAGCGGGGCCGGGTCCTACAATGAGCAGTTCTTC. It encodes CASSTRTSGAGSYNEQFF. The whole variable domain, remainder taken from reference TRBV11-2 and TRBJ2-1, is EAGVAQSPRYKIIEKRQSVAFWCNPISGHATLYWYQQILGQGPKLLIQFQNNGVVDDSQLPKDRFSAERLKGVDSTLKIQPAKLEDSAVYLCASSTRTSGAGSYNEQFFGPGTRLTVL.

The rearrangement uses TRBV7-2 and TRBJ1-1; TRBD1 is a possible D gene (5 bases). Trimming pared 4 bases from V and 2 bases from J, leaving 11 bases between. Germline values: CDR1 SGHTA, CDR2 FQGNSA. This CDR3 has 14 residues. In DNA, the CDR3 is TGTGCCAGCAGCTCAGACAGCACTAACACTGAAGCTTTCTTT. Its protein product is CASSSDSTNTEAFF.

The chain employs TRBV28 and TRBJ1-4; D might be TRBD1 (6 bases). Germline CDR1 and CDR2: MDHEN and SYDVKM. This CDR3 spans 15 amino acids. Trimming removed 3 bases from V and 4 bases from J, with 12 bases in between. CDR3 sequence: CASSFRGAGNEKLFF. CDR3 DNA sequence: TGTGCCAGCAGTTTTCGGGGGGCGGGTAATGAAAAACTGTTTTTT.

The V call is TRBV21-1, the J call TRBJ2-7; no DNA check was done on the table's D call, TRBD1. TRBV21-1 is reported as a pseudogene. The CDR3 covers 18 residues. The CDR3: CASSEDRAGARSSYEQYF. In nucleotides, the CDR3 is TGTGCCAGCAGCGAAGACCGAGCAGGGGCGCGCAGCTCCTACGAGCAGTACTTC.

This clone showed up just once. The CDR3 here is CASTPLAGGNNEQFF. CDR3 coding DNA: TGCGCCAGCACCCCGTTGGCGGGGGGAAACAATGAGCAGTTCTTC. The rearrangement links TRBV5-1 to TRBJ2-1; 8 bases match TRBD2. The CDR3 is made up of 15 amino acids. Germline V gene lookup returns CDR1 SGHRS and CDR2 YFSETQ. The J segment lost 5 bases and the V segment lost 6 bases, leaving 10 bases of the junction unmatched.

The V call is TRBV7-2, the J call TRBJ2-1, with unresolved D. The CDR3 has 13 amino acids. The V end lost 4 bases, the J end lost 4 bases, and 8 bases lay between the germline ends. Germline CDR1 reads SGHTA; CDR2 reads FQGNSA. The CDR3 bases are TGTGCCAGCAGCTCAGGAAAGTACAATGAGCAGTTCTTC. This gives the protein CASSSGKYNEQFF.

J is TRBJ2-1 and V is TRBV4-1, with TRBD2 identical over 7 bases. After removal of 0 bases from V and 5 bases from J, the junction contained 13 bases not matched to a gene. The CDR3 length is 18 residues. Germline CDR1 reads MGHRA; CDR2 reads YSYEKL. The CDR3 nucleotides are TGCGCCAGCAGCCAAGAAAAATGGGGCGGGAGTGTGGACAATGAGCAGTTCTTC. It translates to CASSQEKWGGSVDNEQFF.

The chain is built from TRBV5-4 and TRBJ1-3; D is unresolved. Germline lookup yields CDR1 SGHNT and CDR2 YYREEE (reference sequence). This CDR3 is 14 amino acids long. With 2 bases removed from V and 1 base from J, the gap between germline ends came to 7 bases. This CDR3 reads CASSFDISGNTIYF. CDR3 DNA sequence: TGTGCCAGCAGCTTTGACATATCTGGAAACACCATATATTTT.

This clone has a handful of counts. The V call is TRBV5-4, the J call TRBJ2-1; 8 bases fit TRBD2. The CDR3 runs to 14 residues. Germline CDR1 reads SGHNT; CDR2 reads YYREEE (reference sequence). The trim removed 3 bases at V and 15 bases at J, leaving 14 bases unmatched. The CDR3 reads CASSSLAAPSFGFF. CDR3 nucleotide sequence: TGTGCCAGCAGCTCACTAGCGGCCCCGTCTTTTGGGTTCTTC.

The chain uses TRBV5-6 and TRBJ2-1; 7 bases agree with TRBD1. CDR3 length: 13 amino acids. J lost 7 bases, V lost 2 bases, and 3 bases had no gene match. Germline CDR1 and CDR2: SGHDT and YYEEEE. CDR3 bases: TGTGCCAGCAGCTTAGGGACAGCTAATGAGCAGTTCTTC. Residues: CASSLGTANEQFF. Using reference TRBV5-6 and TRBJ2-1 for the parts outside the CDR3, the full variable domain is DAGVTQSPTHLIKTRGQQVTLRCSPKSGHDTVSWYQQALGQGPQFIFQYYEEEERQRGNFPDRFSGHQFPNYSSELNVNALLLGDSALYLCASSLGTANEQFFGPGTRLTVL.

The chain has TRBV27 and TRBJ2-7, with D uncertain. The CDR3 consists of 19 residues. CDR1 is MNHEY, CDR2 SMNVEV, per germline (reference sequence). Trimming took 4 bases from V and 2 from J, leaving 27 bases between them. Written as DNA, the CDR3 is TGTGCCAGCAGTTCATCCAGCCTCCCTCTCGGAGCGAGCGCCTACGAGCAGTACTTC. Translation gives CASSSSSLPLGASAYEQYF.

As to this clone: One end of the junction does not line up with germline, which may come from a read error. J is TRBJ1-5 and V is TRBV7-9; 9 bases line up with TRBD1. There are 16 residues in the CDR3. Germline assignment: CDR1 SEHNR and CDR2 FQNEAQ (reference sequence). The CDR3 protein is CSSSSIGQGPFGPQHF. The CDR3 DNA reads as TGTTCCAGCAGCTCCATCGGACAGGGGCCTTTTGGGCCCCAGCATTTT. Complete variable domain (other parts from reference TRBV7-9 and TRBJ1-5): DTGVSQNPRHKITKRGQNVTFRCDPISEHNRLYWYRQTLGQGPEFLTYFQNEAQLEKSRLLSDRFSAERPKGSFSTLEIQRTEQGDSAMYLCSSSSIGQGPFGPQHFGDGTRLSIL.

This chain uses TRBV9 with TRBJ2-1; the D gene is possibly TRBD1 (5 bases). The germline gives CDR1 SGDLS, CDR2 YYNGEE. The CDR3 is 16 amino acids. V was trimmed by 2 bases and J by 8 bases, leaving 20 bases between them. CDR3 region: CASSVLAGPGSDEQFF. Written as DNA, the CDR3 is TGTGCCAGCAGCGTTTTGGCAGGCCCAGGGTCGGATGAGCAGTTCTTC.

This chain links TRBV2 with TRBJ2-3, with a tentative D call TRBD2 (5 bases). Deletions cut 1 base from V and 3 bases from J, with 17 bases between. Germline V CDR1 and CDR2: SNHLY, FYNNEI. This CDR3 comprises 17 residues. CDR3 amino acids: CASSEGQPSRITDTQYF. Written as DNA, the CDR3 is TGTGCCAGCAGTGAAGGGCAGCCTAGCCGAATAACAGATACGCAGTATTTT.

The chain links TRBV18 to TRBJ1-3, with TRBD1 matching over 10 bases. Germline V gives CDR1 KGHSH, CDR2 LQKENI. Trimming removed 3 bases from V and 4 bases from J; junction bases left unmatched: 3. This CDR3 comprises 15 residues. CDR3 amino acids: CASSPPGQGGNTIYF. CDR3 nucleotides: TGTGCCAGCTCACCGCCGGGACAGGGGGGAAACACCATATATTTT.

In its sample, this clone was seen a few times. This chain connects TRBV29-1 to TRBJ2-1, with 7 bases lining up with TRBD2. The CDR3 has 14 amino acids. The V gene end was trimmed by 3 bases and the J gene end by 10 bases; junction bases not matched to a gene: 12. Germline CDR1 and CDR2: SQVTM and ANQGSEA. As DNA, the CDR3 is TGCAGCGTTGATAAAGGACTAGGAAGGAGAGAGCAGTTCTTC. Its protein product is CSVDKGLGRREQFF.

V gene TRBV29-1 combines with J gene TRBJ1-4; possibly TRBD1 for D (5 bases). CDR1 is SQVTM, CDR2 ANQGSEA, per germline. V lost 5 bases and J lost 10, with 17 bases in between. The CDR3 spans 13 residues. The CDR3, as DNA: TGCAGCGTTATGACGGACACCAGAGGAAAACTGTTTTTT. Its protein is CSVMTDTRGKLFF. The full variable domain, rest sourced from reference TRBV29-1 and TRBJ1-4, is SAVISQKPSRDICQRGTSLTIQCQVDSQVTMMFWYRQQPGQSLTLIATANQGSEATYESGFVIDKFPISRPNLTFSTLTVSNMSPEDSSIYLCSVMTDTRGKLFFGSGTQLSVL.

This chain links TRBV5-6 with TRBJ2-7; 8 nucleotides line up with TRBD2. Trimming took 0 bases from V and 7 from J; bases not matched to a gene: 6. The CDR3 runs to 14 residues. Germline V gene lookup returns CDR1 SGHDT and CDR2 YYEEEE. Written as DNA, the CDR3 is TGTGCCAGCAGCTTGGCTAGGACTAGCATGGAGCAGTACTTC. Translation gives CASSLARTSMEQYF.

This rearrangement joins TRBV18 to TRBJ1-3; D not certain. This CDR3 comprises 18 residues. Trimming shortened V by 3 bases and J by 0 bases, and 18 bases separated the two germline ends. Germline-derived CDR1 and CDR2 are KGHSH and LQKENI. Written as DNA, the CDR3 is TGTGCCAGCTCACCGTTTATGGGCAGTGGTGCCTCTGGAAACACCATATATTTT. Translation gives CASSPFMGSGASGNTIYF.

The chain has TRBV27 and TRBJ1-2; perhaps TRBD1 as D (6 bases). This CDR3 region has 15 residues. The V end lost 5 bases, the J end lost 0 bases, and 13 bases lay between the germline ends. CDR1 and CDR2 (germline): MNHEY, SMNVEV (reference sequence). The CDR3 sequence is CASSHSGTSNYGYTF. DNA of the CDR3: TGTGCCAGCAGTCATTCAGGGACATCTAACTATGGCTACACCTTC.

The chain employs TRBV19 and TRBJ2-3, with 10 bases matching TRBD1. Trimming removed 5 bases from V and 8 bases from J; junction bases left unmatched: 16. The germline V gene encodes CDR1 LNHDA and CDR2 SQIVND (reference sequence). This CDR3 spans 17 amino acids. The CDR3 region is CASSLPDRGVQIGTQYF. Written as DNA, the CDR3 is TGTGCCAGTAGTCTCCCGGACAGGGGGGTCCAAATTGGTACGCAGTATTTT.

The chain couples TRBV7-2 to TRBJ2-5, with D possibly matching TRBD1 (5 bases). CDR3 length: 13 residues. Germline CDR1 SGHTA, CDR2 FQGNSA. Trimming stripped 7 bases from V and 4 bases from J, with 13 bases between. The CDR3 protein is CASTSGQRETQYF. CDR3 bases: TGTGCCAGCACCTCAGGGCAAAGAGAGACCCAGTACTTC.

V usage is TRBV7-3 and J usage is TRBJ2-1; 14 bases are shared with TRBD2. Germline V gene data show CDR1 as SGHTA and CDR2 as FQGTGA. Unmatched junction bases numbered 9, after V lost 4 bases and J lost 7 bases. The CDR3 runs to 17 residues. In DNA form, the CDR3 reads TGTGCCAGCAGCTCCGGGACTAGCGGGGGAGTGTGGAATGAGCAGTTCTTC. It encodes CASSSGTSGGVWNEQFF. The full variable domain, in which reference TRBV7-3 and TRBJ2-1 provide the parts outside the CDR3, is GAGVSQTPSNKVTEKGKYVELRCDPISGHTALYWYRQSLGQGPEFLIYFQGTGAADDSGLPNDRFFAVRPEGSVSTLKIQRTERGDSAVYLCASSSGTSGGVWNEQFFGPGTRLTVL.